This T cell receptor (beta chain) was sequenced for a study of Graves' ophthalmopathy and Graves' hyperthyroidism. Study-level points and caveats: Most thyroid clonotypes expanded beyond 0.001 frequency were also found in blood.

Notes on this clonotype: Antigen specificity is unknown.

In this cohort, patients with other autoimmune diseases, uncontrolled infections, pregnancy or lactation were excluded. CDR3 length equals 14 residues. The V end lost 6 bases, the J end lost 5 bases, and 16 bases lay between the germline ends. Amplifying from RNA transcripts, the study obtained TCR beta CDR3 regions. The workflow started with a first-round RT-PCR run with HTBI primers and then moved on to a second-round multiplex PCR. TCRdb reprocessed the multiplex PCR reads via MiXCR and lists one record per CDR3 protein. The sample carries approximately 410,000 distinct CDR3 sequences, roughly 14% recorded once.

The receptor comes from a young woman with stable Graves' hyperthyroidism. The sequencing sample was made of peripheral blood. This chain uses TRBV12-3 or TRBV12-4 with TRBJ2-5; D unresolved. This CDR3 is CASSQRRPLETQYF. In DNA, the CDR3 is TGTGCCAGCAGCCAACGGCGACCGTTGGAGACCCAGTACTTC.